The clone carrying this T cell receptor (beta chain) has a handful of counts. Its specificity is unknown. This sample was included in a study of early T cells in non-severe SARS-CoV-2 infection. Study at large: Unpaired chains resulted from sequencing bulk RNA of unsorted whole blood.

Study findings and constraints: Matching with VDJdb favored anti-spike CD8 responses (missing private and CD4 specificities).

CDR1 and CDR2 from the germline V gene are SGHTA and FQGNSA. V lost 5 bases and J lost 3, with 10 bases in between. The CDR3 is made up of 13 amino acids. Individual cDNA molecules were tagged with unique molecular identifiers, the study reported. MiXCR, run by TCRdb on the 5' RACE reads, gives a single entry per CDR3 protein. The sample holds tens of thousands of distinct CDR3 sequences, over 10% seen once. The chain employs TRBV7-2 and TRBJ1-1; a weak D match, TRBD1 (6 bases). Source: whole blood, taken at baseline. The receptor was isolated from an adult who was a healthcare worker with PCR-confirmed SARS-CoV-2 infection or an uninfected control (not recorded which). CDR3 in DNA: TGTGCCAGCAGCCGAAACAGGGACACTGAAGCTTTCTTT. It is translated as CASSRNRDTEAFF.